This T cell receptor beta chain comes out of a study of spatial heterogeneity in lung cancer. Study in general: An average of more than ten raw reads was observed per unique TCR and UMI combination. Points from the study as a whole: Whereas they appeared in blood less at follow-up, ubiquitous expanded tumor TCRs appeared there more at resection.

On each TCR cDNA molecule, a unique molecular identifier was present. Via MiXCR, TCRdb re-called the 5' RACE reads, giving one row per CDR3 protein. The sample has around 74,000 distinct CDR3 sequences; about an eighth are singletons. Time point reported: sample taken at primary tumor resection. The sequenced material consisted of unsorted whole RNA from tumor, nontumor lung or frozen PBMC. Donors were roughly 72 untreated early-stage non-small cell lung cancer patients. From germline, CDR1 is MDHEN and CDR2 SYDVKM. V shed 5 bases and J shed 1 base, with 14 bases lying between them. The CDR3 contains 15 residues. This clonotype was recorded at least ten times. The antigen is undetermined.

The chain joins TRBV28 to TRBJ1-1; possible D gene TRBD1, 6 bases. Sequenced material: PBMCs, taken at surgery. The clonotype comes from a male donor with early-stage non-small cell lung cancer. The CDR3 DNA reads TGTGCCAGCAGTCCTCAGGGGTGGGGGAACACTGAAGCTTTCTTT. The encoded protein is CASSPQGWGNTEAFF.